This TCR beta chain stems from a study of PD-L1 blockade in urothelial cancer. As for the study in general: Most patients, about 85% of the roughly 29, were males with bladder-origin cancer. Study outcomes and limitations: A pretreatment blood TCR clonality that fell below the median predicted better progression-free and overall survival.

Details on this clone: The antigen is undetermined.

Sequenced by immunoSEQ multiplex PCR; TCRdb stores in-frame clones only, minus some. The sample contains 55,000 to 75,000 clones, more than 80% of which appear only once. Time point described: pretreatment peripheral blood. All patients handed over anywhere from 1 to 8 samples, pretreatment and on-treatment. The V end was cut by 7 bases, the J end by 1 base, with 19 bases between. Germline loops: CDR1 SQVTM, CDR2 ANQGSEA. The CDR3 contains 15 residues. The sequence was collected from a man aged 65 to 85 with urothelial cancer. Source: PBMCs, taken around atezolizumab (anti-PD-L1) treatment. The chain is built from TRBV29-1 and TRBJ1-2; TRBD1 is a possible D gene (6 bases). The DNA for the CDR3 is TGCAGCGCGAGGGACAACCGGGGGGTTAACTATGGCTACACCTTC. It yields the protein CSARDNRGVNYGYTF.